The clone carrying this T cell receptor beta chain was seen just once. The data were taken from a study of blood T cell repertoires in COVID-19. Looking at the study overall: The samples span acute and convalescent COVID-19 from the United States, Italy and Spain. Nucleic acid was either cDNA or gDNA, and it came from T cells, B-cell-depleted T cells, or PBMCs.

CDR1 and CDR2 from the germline V gene are MDHEN and SYDVKM. With 7 bases removed from V and 4 bases from J, the gap between germline ends came to 20 bases. This CDR3 is 17 amino acids long. Original methodology: Amplification of reference gene primers provided the estimated nucleated cell counts. Sequencing used immunoSEQ multiplex PCR; TCRdb keeps in-frame clones, though not all of them. V and J calls and clone size are given by that table; D and trimming were obtained from the DNA. The table lists about 70,000 clones, 87% of them singletons. This sequence originates from a middle-aged man with active COVID-19. V and J are TRBV28 and TRBJ2-6; D is unclear. The sequenced material came from peripheral blood. The CDR3 here is CASTSSKSKWGANVLTF. The CDR3 DNA is TGTGCCAGCACCTCTTCAAAGAGCAAATGGGGGGCCAACGTCCTGACTTTC.